This T cell receptor (beta chain) was retrieved from a study of regulatory T cells in long-lasting Graves disease. Overall study findings and caveats: TCR diversity in persistent Graves' patients was below that of newly diagnosed ones. The persistent group shared 2,500 to 3,000 public clonotypes, more than the approximately 930 shared by new patients.

This CDR3 comprises 17 residues. The ends lost 1 base at V and 0 bases at J; junction bases unmatched: 2. Germline V lookup: CDR1 MNHNS, CDR2 SASEGT. Of note for this clonotype: Its antigen is unknown.

The time point: newly diagnosed GD, antithyroid drugs for less than 3 months. Generation of the TCR library employed RNA extracted from PBMCs. Combining iRepertoire HTBI primers with Arm-PCR of CDR3 regions, the authors built TCR beta libraries. TCRdb re-called the multiplex PCR reads with MiXCR, one entry per CDR3 protein. Among about 440,000 distinct CDR3 sequences listed, about a sixth were seen once. These data were also filed under a second study, of T cells in Graves' hyperthyroidism and ophthalmopathy. According to that study: HTBI primers drove first-round RT-PCR of the TCR CDR3.

This chain connects TRBV6-1 to TRBJ2-1; TRBD2 matches at 11 bases. Sequences were derived from peripheral blood mononuclear cells (PBMCs), sampled at new diagnosis, from a patient treated with antithyroid drugs. This TCR derives from a woman between 25 and 40 years old with Graves disease. The CDR3 protein is CASSEGSGRGSYNEQFF. DNA of the CDR3: TGTGCCAGCAGTGAAGGTAGCGGGAGGGGCTCCTACAATGAGCAGTTCTTC.